Shown below are 11 T cell receptor beta chains from a single sample sequenced in a study of Graves' ophthalmopathy and Graves' hyperthyroidism. Amplified TCR beta CDR3 regions were obtained using RNA transcripts as template. HTBI-primed first-round RT-PCR preceded second-round multiplex PCR. A single record per CDR3 protein comes from TCRdb applying MiXCR to the multiplex PCR reads. The table records 1 million to 1.3 million distinct CDR3 sequences, about 36% of them present only once. Sequenced sample: peripheral blood or thyroid tissue (not recorded which). These receptors originate from an adult man with Graves' hyperthyroidism.

The sample holds one count of this clonotype. The chain has TRBV29-1 and TRBJ2-4; TRBD1 matches 10 bases. V shed 7 bases, J shed 8 bases, and the junction held 8 bases outside the gene matches. CDR1 SQVTM and CDR2 ANQGSEA come from the germline V gene. The CDR3 is made up of 13 amino acids. The chain's CDR3 is CSAAGQGLDIQYF. The DNA for the CDR3 is TGCAGCGCCGCGGGACAGGGGTTGGACATTCAGTACTTC. Full variable domain (rest looked up from reference TRBV29-1 and TRBJ2-4): SAVISQKPSRDICQRGTSLTIQCQVDSQVTMMFWYRQQPGQSLTLIATANQGSEATYESGFVIDKFPISRPNLTFSTLTVSNMSPEDSSIYLCSAAGQGLDIQYFGAGTRLSVL.

V gene TRBV2 combines with J gene TRBJ2-7; no reliable D call. V lost 3 bases to trimming and J lost 2 bases, with 11 bases between them. The CDR3 length is 14 residues. Per germline, CDR1 SNHLY and CDR2 FYNNEI. The CDR3 region has the DNA TGTGCCAGCAGTGATCCGATTGGACCCTACGAGCAGTACTTC. Its protein is CASSDPIGPYEQYF.

This clonotype was found many times. J is TRBJ1-1 and V is TRBV7-6; D is perhaps TRBD1 (6 bases). This CDR3 contains 15 residues. The V end lost 3 bases, the J end lost 2 bases, and 13 bases lay between the germline ends. Germline V gene sequence: CDR1 SGHVS, CDR2 FNYEAQ. CDR3 in amino acids: CASSFLPGENTEAFF. In nucleotides, the CDR3 is TGTGCCAGCAGCTTTTTACCAGGGGAAAACACTGAAGCTTTCTTT.

This chain connects TRBV6-5 to TRBJ2-2; tentatively, D is TRBD1 or TRBD2 (6 bases each). CDR1 and CDR2 (germline): MNHEY, SVGAGI. V dropped 10 bases and J dropped 0 bases, with 15 bases sitting between them. This CDR3 spans 15 amino acids. This CDR3 is CATGAGRANTGELFF. The CDR3 DNA reads as TGTGCCACGGGGGCCGGCAGGGCGAACACCGGGGAGCTGTTTTTT.

This clonotype has a count of ten or more. V usage is TRBV16 and J usage is TRBJ1-1; no clear D gene. Trimming took off 1 base at V and 11 bases at J, with 17 bases between the two ends. This CDR3 region has 14 residues. Germline V gene lookup returns CDR1 KGHSY and CDR2 FQNENV. The CDR3 nucleotides read TGTGCCAGCAGCCAATTGCATACCATCGGAGGGGCTTTCTTT. It is translated as CASSQLHTIGGAFF.

This clonotype came up a few times. The genes are TRBV12-3 or TRBV12-4 and TRBJ2-7; D not certain. The germline V and J ends were trimmed by 5 bases and 2 bases, with 7 bases remaining between them. The CDR3 sequence is 12 residues long. CDR3 sequence (DNA): TGTGCCAGCAGTCCCAAGACCTACGAGCAGTACTTC. This encodes CASSPKTYEQYF.

A few counts support this clonotype. The chain joins TRBV10-3 to TRBJ2-5, with D possibly called TRBD1 or TRBD2 (7 bases each). Germline CDR1 reads ENHRY; CDR2 reads SYGVKD. Trimming shortened V by 6 bases and J by 2 bases, and 16 bases separated the two germline ends. The CDR3 runs to 15 residues. The DNA for the CDR3 is TGTGCCATCAGAGCGGGACAGCGGATACAAGAGACCCAGTACTTC. Translation gives CAIRAGQRIQETQYF.

This rearrangement joins TRBV5-5 to TRBJ1-1; 9 bases map to TRBD1. Germline CDR1 SGHKS, CDR2 YYEKEE (reference sequence). The CDR3 has 15 residues. Unmatched junction bases numbered 8, after V lost 1 base and J lost 7 bases. In DNA, the CDR3 is TGTGCCAGCAGCTTGACGGGCACAGGGGGCGGTGAAGCTTTCTTT. Amino acid sequence: CASSLTGTGGGEAFF.

This clonotype was detected a few times. V is TRBV18 and J is TRBJ1-3; unclear D gene. Germline lookup yields CDR1 KGHSH and CDR2 LQKENI. The length of the CDR3 is 12 residues. Trimming removed 1 base from V and 6 bases from J, with 4 bases in between. CDR3 DNA: TGTGCCAGCTCACCACTCGAAAACACCATATATTTT. Translating it yields CASSPLENTIYF.

This clonotype was recorded many times. The V and J genes are TRBV5-5 and TRBJ2-7, with a tentative D call TRBD2 (5 bases). Trimming left V 4 bases short and J 4 bases short, with 15 bases between. Germline loops: CDR1 SGHKS, CDR2 YYEKEE (reference sequence). The CDR3 length is 14 residues. The CDR3 protein is CASSGRGSPYEQYF. The CDR3 DNA follows: TGTGCCAGCAGCGGAAGAGGGAGTCCTTACGAGCAGTACTTC. Combining the CDR3 with reference TRBV5-5 and TRBJ2-7 gives the whole variable domain DAGVTQSPTHLIKTRGQQVTLRCSPISGHKSVSWYQQVLGQGPQFIFQYYEKEERGRGNFPDRFSARQFPNYSSELNVNALLLGDSALYLCASSGRGSPYEQYFGPGTRLTVT.

V is TRBV6-6 and J is TRBJ2-5, with a possible D match to TRBD2 (6 bases). Germline CDR1 is MNHNY and CDR2 is SVGAGI (reference sequence). This CDR3 is built from 16 residues. V lost 0 bases to trimming and J lost 2 bases, with 13 bases between them. CDR3 sequence reads: CASSYSIALAQETQYF. The DNA for the CDR3 is TGTGCCAGCAGTTACTCGATTGCTCTAGCGCAAGAGACCCAGTACTTC.